This T cell receptor (beta chain) was sequenced in a study of blood T cell repertoires in COVID-19. Study-wide background: Samples came from the United States, Italy and Spain, spanning acute and convalescent COVID-19. PBMCs, B-cell-depleted T cells, or T cells were the source of the cDNA or gDNA that made up the material.

In the authors' workflow: Nucleated cell number was recorded as an estimate derived from reference gene primer amplification. This table comes from immunoSEQ multiplex PCR, and its TCRdb copy is limited to in-frame clones, with some not included. That table is the source of V, J and clone size, and D and trimming were worked out from the DNA. The data hold tens of thousands of clones, with 85% observed a single time. The sequencing input was peripheral blood. The sequence came from a human donor with acute or convalescent COVID-19. The donor label of this sample is uncertain.

CDR3 in DNA: TGCGCCAGCAGCCAAGCACAGAACTCTGGGGCCAACGTCCTGACTTTC. It specifies CASSQAQNSGANVLTF. This sequence joins TRBV4-1 and TRBJ2-6; D is ambiguous. Trimming pared 1 base from V and 0 bases from J, leaving 7 bases between. Germline loops: CDR1 MGHRA, CDR2 YSYEKL. CDR3 length: 16 residues.